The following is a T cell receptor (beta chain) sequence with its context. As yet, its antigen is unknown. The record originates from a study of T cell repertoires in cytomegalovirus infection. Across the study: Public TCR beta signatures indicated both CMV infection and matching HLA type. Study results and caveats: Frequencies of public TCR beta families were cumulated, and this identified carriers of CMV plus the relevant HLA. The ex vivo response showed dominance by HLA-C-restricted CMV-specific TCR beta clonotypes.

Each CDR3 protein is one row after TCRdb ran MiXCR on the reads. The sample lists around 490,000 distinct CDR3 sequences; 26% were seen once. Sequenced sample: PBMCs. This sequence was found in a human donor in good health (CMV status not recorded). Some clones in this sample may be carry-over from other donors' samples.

CDR3 DNA: TGTGCCAGCACCAAGAACGGGAGCTCTGGAAACACCATATATTTT. Amino acid sequence: CASTKNGSSGNTIYF. The chain is built from TRBV28 and TRBJ1-3; D is ambiguous. Per the germline V gene, CDR1 is MDHEN and CDR2 is SYDVKM. Trimming left V 7 bases short and J 0 bases short, with 13 bases between. The CDR3 totals 15 residues.